This T cell receptor (beta chain) was profiled in a study of cytomegalovirus exposure and HLA in healthy donors. Both 60 Vbeta primers and 13 Jbeta primers went into the PCR. The protocol was immunoSEQ multiplex PCR, while the TCRdb copy is restricted to in-frame clones and leaves out a portion. The sample carries about 130,000 clones, 80% recorded once. The CDR3 has 16 residues. CDR1 and CDR2 (germline): MNHNY, SVGAGI (reference sequence). J was trimmed by 2 bases and V by 1 base; bases with no gene match: 4. The gene calls are TRBV6-6 and TRBJ2-2; 7 positions agree with TRBD1. This clonotype was obtained from a man aged 25 to 45 in good health and CMV-seropositive. The sample consisted of PBMCs. The CDR3 here is CASSYLGTDNTGELFF. CDR3 in DNA: TGTGCCAGCAGTTACTTAGGGACAGACAACACCGGGGAGCTGTTTTTT.